Shown below are 29 T cell receptor beta chains from a single sample sequenced in a study of blood T cell repertoires in COVID-19. This table comes from immunoSEQ multiplex PCR, and its TCRdb copy is limited to in-frame clones, with some not included. The table shows approximately 300,000 clones, with over 75% occurring only once. Sequencing used peripheral blood. Source of these receptors: a woman between 45 and 65 years old with active or convalescent COVID-19.

The chain couples TRBV9 to TRBJ2-6; no firm D call. Trimming took 4 bases from V and 2 from J, leaving 10 bases between them. The CDR3 sequence is 15 residues long. Germline CDR1 and CDR2: SGDLS and YYNGEE. CDR3 in DNA: TGTGCCAGCAGCATAAGCAGCGCTGGGGCCAACGTCCTGACTTTC. Amino acid sequence: CASSISSAGANVLTF. The whole variable domain, filled in from reference TRBV9 and TRBJ2-6, reads DSGVTQTPKHLITATGQRVTLRCSPRSGDLSVYWYQQSLDQGLQFLIQYYNGEERAKGNILERFSAQQFPDLHSELNLSSLELGDSALYFCASSISSAGANVLTFGAGSRLTVL.

CDR3: CASSQPGQVVQLFF. The CDR3 DNA reads TGTGCCAGCAGCCAACCAGGACAGGTCGTACAGCTGTTTTTT. The chain has TRBV4-2 and TRBJ2-2; TRBD1 agrees at 7 bases. Unmatched junction bases numbered 9, after V lost 2 bases and J lost 12 bases. Germline CDR1 and CDR2: LGHNA and YNFKEQ. The CDR3 is 14 residues long.

The chain couples TRBV18 to TRBJ1-1, with 10 bases fitting TRBD1. The CDR3 consists of 16 residues. Germline CDR1 KGHSH, CDR2 LQKENI. V trimming: 3 bases; J trimming: 3 bases; junction bases outside the gene matches: 7. This CDR3 reads CASSPPGQGLYTEAFF. The DNA of the CDR3 is TGTGCCAGCTCACCGCCGGGACAGGGGTTGTACACTGAAGCTTTCTTT.

This clone has a handful of counts. This chain uses TRBV6-6 with TRBJ2-3; a possible D gene is TRBD2 (5 bases). The ends were cut back, 4 bases at V and 8 bases at J, with 7 bases in the middle. The CDR3 spans 11 residues. Germline CDR1 is MNHNY and CDR2 is SVGAGI (reference sequence). DNA of the CDR3: TGTGCCAGCAGTTTGGCGGGTACGCAGTATTTT. Translation gives CASSLAGTQYF.

This clone was detected once. The V gene is TRBV28, the J gene TRBJ1-5; 9 bases align to TRBD1. With V trimmed by 7 bases and J by 4 bases, 11 bases remained unmatched. The CDR3 consists of 16 residues. Germline lookup yields CDR1 MDHEN and CDR2 SYDVKM. The CDR3 DNA follows: TGTGCCAGCAACCGGGACAGGGTCCTCTTAAATCAGCCCCAGCATTTT. Protein: CASNRDRVLLNQPQHF.

The rearrangement uses TRBV15 and TRBJ2-1; TRBD1 matches 8 bases. Germline V gene data show CDR1 as LNHNV and CDR2 as YYDKDF (reference sequence). The CDR3 covers 16 residues. The V and J ends lost 5 bases and 5 bases, in that order; junction bases with no gene match: 11. CDR3 sequence reads: CATSGLTGAGNNEQFF. The DNA for the CDR3 is TGTGCCACCAGCGGCCTGACAGGGGCAGGTAACAATGAGCAGTTCTTC.

V gene TRBV4-3 combines with J gene TRBJ1-1; TRBD1 aligns across 7 bases. Germline lookup yields CDR1 LGHNA and CDR2 YSLEER. With 0 bases clipped from V and 0 bases from J, the junction kept 4 bases outside the gene matches. CDR3 length: 16 residues. This CDR3 reads CASSQDTGDLNTEAFF. In DNA form, the CDR3 reads TGCGCCAGCAGCCAAGACACAGGGGATCTGAACACTGAAGCTTTCTTT.

V is TRBV14 and J is TRBJ1-2; D remains unclear. This CDR3 is 13 amino acids long. Germline V lookup: CDR1 SGHDN, CDR2 FVKESK. V was trimmed by 2 bases and J by 7 bases, leaving 11 bases between them. CDR3 protein: CASSQTVAGGYTF. In DNA, the CDR3 is TGTGCCAGCAGCCAAACAGTGGCCGGTGGCTACACCTTC.

This chain connects TRBV30 to TRBJ1-2; D possibly corresponds to TRBD1 (5 bases). This CDR3 spans 20 amino acids. The germline V gene encodes CDR1 GTSNPN and CDR2 SVGIG (reference sequence). V gave up 0 bases and J gave up 4 bases, with 30 bases separating them. The CDR3 loop is CAWSVLSTDRTSELCYGYTF. In DNA, the CDR3 is TGTGCCTGGAGTGTATTATCGACAGATCGAACCTCTGAACTGTGCTATGGCTACACCTTC.

CDR3 residues: CASRTVVGENTIYF. The CDR3 DNA sequence: TGCGCCAGCAGGACAGTAGTCGGCGAAAACACCATATATTTT. The gene calls are TRBV5-1 and TRBJ1-3, with D tentatively TRBD1 (5 bases). With 5 bases removed from V and 6 bases from J, the gap between germline ends came to 15 bases. CDR1 is SGHRS and CDR2 is YFSETQ in the germline V gene. The CDR3 has 14 residues.

The rearrangement uses TRBV7-6 and TRBJ1-1; maybe TRBD1 (5 bases). V dropped 2 bases and J dropped 3 bases, with 22 bases sitting between them. Germline CDR1 is SGHVS and CDR2 is FNYEAQ. The CDR3 totals 18 residues. The CDR3 DNA reads TGTGCCAGCAGCTTATTGGGGCGGGACCTCCGAGGGGACACTGAAGCTTTCTTT. Protein product: CASSLLGRDLRGDTEAFF.

J is TRBJ2-7 and V is TRBV6-2 or TRBV6-3, with unresolved D. The V end was cut by 5 bases, the J end by 3 bases, with 5 bases between. The CDR3 contains 11 residues. Germline-derived CDR1 and CDR2 are MNHEY and SVGEGT. CDR3 DNA: TGTGCCAGCAGTCAGAACTACGAGCAGTACTTC. It yields the protein CASSQNYEQYF.

The sample holds a few counts of this clone. In DNA, the CDR3 is TGTGCCAGCAGCCAAGATACCAGCTCCTACGAGCAGTACTTC. Translated, it gives CASSQDTSSYEQYF. The gene calls are TRBV3-1 (or the pseudogene TRBV3-2) and TRBJ2-7; D unclear. V lost 0 bases, J lost 0 bases, and 6 bases lay in between. The CDR3 length is 14 residues. Germline loops: CDR1 LGHDT, CDR2 YNNKEL (reference sequence).

The rearrangement links TRBV18 to TRBJ1-1, with D possibly TRBD1 on 6 matching bases. This CDR3 contains 14 residues. Germline assignment: CDR1 KGHSH and CDR2 LQKENI. V lost 5 bases and J 4 bases, leaving 14 bases between the germline ends. This CDR3 is CASSVSQGSTEAFF. CDR3 nucleotides: TGTGCCAGCTCAGTATCACAGGGAAGCACTGAAGCTTTCTTT.

The J gene is TRBJ2-7, the V gene TRBV7-2; 9 bases are shared with TRBD1. The CDR3 is 15 residues long. CDR1 is SGHTA and CDR2 is FQGNSA in the germline V gene. The trim removed 1 base at V and 3 bases at J, leaving 4 bases unmatched. The CDR3 DNA is TGTGCCAGCAGCTTAGTAGGGGACAGGGTCTACGAGCAGTACTTC. Its protein is CASSLVGDRVYEQYF. Full variable domain (outside the CDR3, taken from reference TRBV7-2 and TRBJ2-7): GAGVSQSPSNKVTEKGKDVELRCDPISGHTALYWYRQSLGQGLEFLIYFQGNSAPDKSGLPSDRFSAERTGGSVSTLTIQRTQQEDSAVYLCASSLVGDRVYEQYFGPGTRLTVT.

The J gene is TRBJ1-1, the V gene TRBV7-2; 11 nucleotides agree with TRBD1. The CDR3 loop spans 18 amino acids. Germline trimming cut 3 bases from V and 4 bases from J; bases unmatched to any gene: 13. Germline V gene data show CDR1 as SGHTA and CDR2 as FQGNSA. The CDR3 protein is CASSFYPDRGRDSTEAFF. CDR3 nucleotide sequence: TGTGCCAGCAGCTTCTATCCGGACAGGGGGCGTGATAGCACTGAAGCTTTCTTT.

As DNA, the CDR3 is TGTGCCTGGAGATTAGCGGGAGGAGGCGAGCAGTACTTC. It codes for CAWRLAGGGEQYF. This chain joins TRBV30 and TRBJ2-7, with TRBD2 matching 10 bases. The germline CDR1 and CDR2 sequences are GTSNPN and SVGIG (reference sequence). The CDR3 has 13 residues. The junction had 5 bases not matched to a gene; V was cut back by 3 bases and J by 6 bases.

This chain connects TRBV9 to TRBJ1-2, with D unclear. With 1 base removed from V and 1 base from J, the gap between germline ends came to 5 bases. The germline CDR1 and CDR2 sequences are SGDLS and YYNGEE. This CDR3 spans 13 amino acids. CDR3 coding DNA: TGTGCCAGCAGCGTAAACGGTAACTATGGCTACACCTTC. As protein: CASSVNGNYGYTF.

The V gene is TRBV5-4, the J gene TRBJ1-2; 9 positions match TRBD1. Germline lookup yields CDR1 SGHNT and CDR2 YYREEE (reference sequence). V lost 7 bases to trimming and J lost 8 bases; unmatched junction nucleotides: 12. The CDR3 is 14 amino acids. The CDR3 region has the DNA TGTGCCAGCTCAAGGGGACAGGGCGATTCCGGCTACACCTTC. Translating it yields CASSRGQGDSGYTF.

This rearrangement joins TRBV6-5 to TRBJ1-1, with TRBD1 matching 8 bases. The CDR3 loop spans 15 amino acids. The germline V gene has CDR1 MNHEY and CDR2 SVGAGI. V shed 7 bases, J shed 1 base, and the junction held 8 bases outside the gene matches. The CDR3 here is CASNPGTGQNTEAFF. DNA for the CDR3: TGTGCCAGCAACCCAGGGACAGGCCAGAACACTGAAGCTTTCTTT.

The chain carries TRBV4-2 and TRBJ1-6, with 7 bases identical to TRBD1. This CDR3 comprises 12 residues. V was clipped by 6 bases and J by 13 bases; unmatched bases: 6. CDR1 LGHNA and CDR2 YNFKEQ come from the germline V gene. The DNA of the CDR3 is TGTGCCAGCAGGGGGACAGTCTCGCCCCTCCACTTT. Encoded protein: CASRGTVSPLHF.

The CDR3 bases are TGTGCCAGCAGCTTTAGCGGGAGGGCCATTGATACGCAGTATTTT. Translated, it gives CASSFSGRAIDTQYF. J is TRBJ2-3 and V is TRBV7-2; 11 positions agree with TRBD2. CDR1 is SGHTA, CDR2 FQGNSA, per germline. V was clipped by 3 bases and J by 6 bases; unmatched bases: 5. The CDR3 is made up of 15 amino acids. The full variable domain, rest sourced from reference TRBV7-2 and TRBJ2-3, is GAGVSQSPSNKVTEKGKDVELRCDPISGHTALYWYRQSLGQGLEFLIYFQGNSAPDKSGLPSDRFSAERTGGSVSTLTIQRTQQEDSAVYLCASSFSGRAIDTQYFGPGTRLTVL.

This chain uses TRBV11-2 with TRBJ1-2, with D tentatively TRBD1 (5 bases). The length of the CDR3 is 16 residues. Germline CDR1 is SGHAT and CDR2 is FQNNGV. Trimming cost V 5 bases and J 1 base, with 17 bases left between them. The CDR3 spells CASSVSSLGVNYGYTF. The CDR3 nucleotides are TGTGCCAGCAGCGTATCCAGCCTAGGGGTTAACTATGGCTACACCTTC.

The CDR3 is CASSRSRQGMGNEQFF. In nucleotides, the CDR3 is TGTGCCAGCAGCCGATCCCGCCAGGGGATGGGCAATGAGCAGTTCTTC. The chain is built from TRBV3-1 (or the pseudogene TRBV3-2) and TRBJ2-1, with a weak D call TRBD1 (6 bases). The CDR3 length is 16 residues. The germline gives CDR1 LGHDT, CDR2 YNNKEL (reference sequence). V lost 4 bases and J 6 bases, leaving 19 bases between the germline ends.

The chain joins TRBV2 to TRBJ1-5, with D unresolved. The V gene's germline CDR1 is SNHLY and CDR2 FYNNEI. Trimming stripped 2 bases from V and 1 base from J, with 12 bases between. The CDR3 is made up of 16 amino acids. The CDR3 here is CASSEYGRWSNQPQHF. The CDR3 coding sequence is TGTGCCAGCAGTGAATATGGGCGTTGGAGCAATCAGCCCCAGCATTTT.

In this sample, this clone turned up once. The genes are TRBV10-3 and TRBJ2-1; 7 bases fit TRBD2. Trimming removed 5 bases from V and 0 bases from J; junction bases left unmatched: 7. The CDR3 consists of 16 residues. CDR1 is ENHRY and CDR2 is SYGVKD in the germline V gene. The CDR3: CAISRGGSFSYNEQFF. The CDR3 DNA sequence: TGTGCCATCAGTCGGGGAGGGTCCTTCTCCTACAATGAGCAGTTCTTC.

The CDR3 sequence: CAWSVDGGAYNEQFF. The CDR3 bases are TGTGCCTGGAGTGTAGATGGGGGGGCTTACAATGAGCAGTTCTTC. The rearrangement joins TRBV30 to TRBJ2-1, with a possible D match to TRBD2 (7 bases). Germline V gives CDR1 GTSNPN, CDR2 SVGIG (reference sequence). V dropped 0 bases and J dropped 4 bases, with 13 bases sitting between them. The CDR3 has 15 amino acids.

The chain couples TRBV28 to TRBJ1-4; possible D gene TRBD1, 6 bases. Per germline, CDR1 MDHEN and CDR2 SYDVKM. This CDR3 contains 14 residues. The V end lost 2 bases, the J end lost 10 bases, and 14 bases lay between the germline ends. DNA for the CDR3: TGTGCCAGCAGTTTAGGGGGCAGGGACGGAAAACTGTTTTTT. It encodes CASSLGGRDGKLFF.

This chain links TRBV11-2 with TRBJ2-3; 11 bases are a match to TRBD2. Germline V gene sequence: CDR1 SGHAT, CDR2 FQNNGV. The ends lost 1 base at V and 6 bases at J; junction bases unmatched: 9. CDR3 length equals 17 residues. CDR3 nucleotides: TGTGCCAGCAGCTTAGCCCCAAGACTAGCGGGAACGGATACGCAGTATTTT. It translates to CASSLAPRLAGTDTQYF.